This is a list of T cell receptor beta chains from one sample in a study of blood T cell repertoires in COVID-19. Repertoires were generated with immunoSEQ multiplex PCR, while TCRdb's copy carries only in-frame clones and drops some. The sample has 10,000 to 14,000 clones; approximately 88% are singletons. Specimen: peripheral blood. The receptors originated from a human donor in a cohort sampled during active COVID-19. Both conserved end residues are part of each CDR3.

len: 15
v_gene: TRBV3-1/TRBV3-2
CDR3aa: CASSQSAGGGHEQYF

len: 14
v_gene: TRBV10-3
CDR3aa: CAIRRTGDNYGYTF

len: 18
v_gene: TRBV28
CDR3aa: CASNPPSGTGGAGYGYTF

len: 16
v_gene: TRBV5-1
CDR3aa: CASSSDQGRNNSPLHF

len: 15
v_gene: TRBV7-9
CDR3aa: CASTELGTVLEPQHF

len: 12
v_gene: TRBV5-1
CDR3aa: CASTSPGDEQYF

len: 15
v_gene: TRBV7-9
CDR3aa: CASSTRVIGDTEAFF

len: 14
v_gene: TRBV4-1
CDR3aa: CASSPTGSSYEQYF

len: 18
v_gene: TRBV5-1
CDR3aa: CASSLGTSEGSSYNEQFF

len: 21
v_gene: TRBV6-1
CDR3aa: CASSEGDAVAGASRIYNEQFF

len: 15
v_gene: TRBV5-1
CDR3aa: CASSLEGTPYNEQFF

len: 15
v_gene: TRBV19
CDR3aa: CASSEEDRDNQPQHF

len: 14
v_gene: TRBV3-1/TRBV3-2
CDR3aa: CASSPRDRVEGYTF

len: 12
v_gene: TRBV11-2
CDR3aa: CASSTAGNGYTF

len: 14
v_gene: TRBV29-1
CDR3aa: CSVASRQGGDGYTF

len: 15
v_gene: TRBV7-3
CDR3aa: CASSLTPGGAYEQYF

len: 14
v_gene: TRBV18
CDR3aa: CASSPTGGLYGYTF

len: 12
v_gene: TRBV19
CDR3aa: CASSRDNYEQYF

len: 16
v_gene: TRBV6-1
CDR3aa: CASSESEGAGNSPLHF

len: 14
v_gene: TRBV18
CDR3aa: CASSPWTGDYGYTF

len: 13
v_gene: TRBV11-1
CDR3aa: CASSFSRDSPLHF

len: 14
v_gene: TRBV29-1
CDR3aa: CSVVSRGENYGYTF

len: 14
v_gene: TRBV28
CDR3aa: CASSPGQLPYEQYF

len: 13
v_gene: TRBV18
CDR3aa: CASSERLSDTQYF

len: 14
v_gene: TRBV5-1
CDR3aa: CASSSDRVNTEAFF

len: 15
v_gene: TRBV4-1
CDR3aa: CASSQVFDRAYEQYF

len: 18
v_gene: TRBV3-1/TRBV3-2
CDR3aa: CASSQGRLAGGQGETQYF

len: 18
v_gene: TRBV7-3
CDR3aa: CASSFRRQGGTNTGELFF

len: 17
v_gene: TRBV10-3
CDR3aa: CAISDLQGGRSNQPQHF

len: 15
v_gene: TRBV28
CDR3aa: CASSPGQARNYGYTF

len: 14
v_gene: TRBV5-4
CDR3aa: CASSPGQDGVEQFF

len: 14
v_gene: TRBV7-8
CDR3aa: CASSSLSSTDTQYF

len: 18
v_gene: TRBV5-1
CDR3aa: CASSLGGGQGLVNTEAFF

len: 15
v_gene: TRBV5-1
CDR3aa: CASSPGGQRSYEQYF

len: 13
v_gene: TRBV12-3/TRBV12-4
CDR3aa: CASSFGQVRGYTF

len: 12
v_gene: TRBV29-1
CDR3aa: CSVEYRGYEQYF

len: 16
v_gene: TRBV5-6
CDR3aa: CASSAETSGGAETQYF

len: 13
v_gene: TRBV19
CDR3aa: CASSPTNTGELFF

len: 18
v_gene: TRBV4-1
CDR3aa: CASSQGRQGRRTGNTIYF

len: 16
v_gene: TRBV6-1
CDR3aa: CASSDPDRVIGGPQHF

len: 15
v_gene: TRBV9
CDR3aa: CASSVGVEGAGELFF

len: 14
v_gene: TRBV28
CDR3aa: CASSFPGQNSPLHF

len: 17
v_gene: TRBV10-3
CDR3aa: CAISESSSGGPGETQYF

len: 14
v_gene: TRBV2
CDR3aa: CASRDPGQEYGYTF

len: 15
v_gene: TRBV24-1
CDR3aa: CATSKAGGREDTQYF

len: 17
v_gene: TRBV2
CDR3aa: CASTEGTGAATNEKLFF

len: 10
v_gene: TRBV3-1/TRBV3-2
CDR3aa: CASGQNEQYF

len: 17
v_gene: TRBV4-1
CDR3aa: CASSQDRGGVPPYEQYF

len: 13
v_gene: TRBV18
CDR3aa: CASSPIAGAGYTF

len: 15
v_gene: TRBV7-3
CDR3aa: CASSPAGDFAETQYF

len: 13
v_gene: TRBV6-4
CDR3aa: CASSEQSTGELFF